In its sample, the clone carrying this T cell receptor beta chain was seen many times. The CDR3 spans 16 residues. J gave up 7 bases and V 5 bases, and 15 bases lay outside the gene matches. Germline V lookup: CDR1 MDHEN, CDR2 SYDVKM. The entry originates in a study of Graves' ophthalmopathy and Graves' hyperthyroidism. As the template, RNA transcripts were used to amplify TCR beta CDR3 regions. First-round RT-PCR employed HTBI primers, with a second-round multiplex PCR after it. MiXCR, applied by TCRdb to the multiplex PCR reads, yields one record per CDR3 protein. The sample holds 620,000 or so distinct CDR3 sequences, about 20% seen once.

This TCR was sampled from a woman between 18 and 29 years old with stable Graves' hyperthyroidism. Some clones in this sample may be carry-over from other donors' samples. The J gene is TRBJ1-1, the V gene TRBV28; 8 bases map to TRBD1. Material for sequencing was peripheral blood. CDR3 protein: CASSLLGQGRGLEAFF. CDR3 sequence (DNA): TGTGCCAGCAGTCTCCTCGGACAGGGAAGGGGGCTTGAAGCTTTCTTT.